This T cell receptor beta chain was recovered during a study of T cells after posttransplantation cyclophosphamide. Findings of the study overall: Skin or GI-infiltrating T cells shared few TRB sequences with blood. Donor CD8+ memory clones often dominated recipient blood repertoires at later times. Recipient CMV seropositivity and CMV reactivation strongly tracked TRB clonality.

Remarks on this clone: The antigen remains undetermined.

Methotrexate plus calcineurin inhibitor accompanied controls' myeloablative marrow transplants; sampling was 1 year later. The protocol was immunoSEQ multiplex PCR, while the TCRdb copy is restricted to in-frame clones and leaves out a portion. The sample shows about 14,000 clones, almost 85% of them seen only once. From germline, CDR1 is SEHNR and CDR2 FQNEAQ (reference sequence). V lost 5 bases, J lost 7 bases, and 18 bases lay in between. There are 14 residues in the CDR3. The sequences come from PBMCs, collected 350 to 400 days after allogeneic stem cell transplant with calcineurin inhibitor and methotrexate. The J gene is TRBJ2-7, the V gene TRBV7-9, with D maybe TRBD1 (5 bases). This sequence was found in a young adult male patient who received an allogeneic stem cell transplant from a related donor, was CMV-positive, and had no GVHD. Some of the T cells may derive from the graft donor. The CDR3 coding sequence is TGTGCCAGCAGCACAGACAGCACCTCTCGAGAGCAGTACTTC. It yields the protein CASSTDSTSREQYF.